What follows are 14 T cell receptor beta chains derived from one specimen sequenced in a study of shared clonotypes between healthy human individuals. Sequenced by immunoSEQ multiplex PCR; TCRdb stores in-frame clones only, minus some. The table lists approximately 1.4 million clones, 95% to 99% of them singletons. Sequences were obtained from naive CD4+ T cells sorted from blood. Subset denoted: CD45RA+ positively selected. These receptors were taken from a man between 25 and 39 years old in good health.

This clone was found once. The gene calls are TRBV6-1 and TRBJ1-2; TRBD1 might be the D (5 bases). The germline V and J ends were trimmed by 4 bases and 3 bases, with 18 bases remaining between them. Germline CDR1 reads MNHNS; CDR2 reads SASEGT. The CDR3 is 16 amino acids. The CDR3 coding sequence is TGTGCCAGCAGTGTCCACTTTCTTGGGGACGACTATGGCTACACCTTC. Translated, it gives CASSVHFLGDDYGYTF.

The chain uses TRBV5-4 and TRBJ2-7; a possible D gene is TRBD2 (6 bases). CDR1 and CDR2 from the germline V gene are SGHNT and YYREEE (reference sequence). Trimming stripped 3 bases from V and 1 base from J, with 14 bases between. This CDR3 has 15 amino acids. Here the CDR3 reads CASSSREQGSYEQYF. Here the CDR3 DNA reads TGTGCCAGCAGCTCCCGGGAGCAGGGATCCTACGAGCAGTACTTC.

The chain uses TRBV9 and TRBJ2-7; D possibly corresponds to TRBD2 (5 bases). The CDR3 covers 15 residues. Trimming pared 0 bases from V and 0 bases from J, leaving 10 bases between. The germline V gene encodes CDR1 SGDLS and CDR2 YYNGEE. The CDR3 bases are TGTGCCAGCAGCGTAGCTCCGGGAAACTCCTACGAGCAGTACTTC. Amino acid sequence: CASSVAPGNSYEQYF.

The chain couples TRBV28 to TRBJ2-7, with TRBD2 as a possible D gene (5 bases). Germline V gene data show CDR1 as MDHEN and CDR2 as SYDVKM. The CDR3 extends over 15 amino acids. V dropped 3 bases and J dropped 1 base, with 13 bases sitting between them. CDR3 loop: CASSFLLAKSYEQYF. In DNA, the CDR3 is TGTGCCAGCAGTTTCCTCTTAGCGAAGTCCTACGAGCAGTACTTC.

This rearrangement joins TRBV5-4 to TRBJ2-1; TRBD2 agrees at 9 bases. Germline loops: CDR1 SGHNT, CDR2 YYREEE (reference sequence). V gave up 3 bases and J gave up 4 bases; unmatched junction bases: 5. CDR3 length: 15 amino acids. The CDR3 sequence is CASSSLAGGYNEQFF. The CDR3 DNA reads as TGTGCCAGCAGCTCTCTGGCGGGAGGGTACAATGAGCAGTTCTTC.

The chain combines TRBV11-2 with TRBJ1-1; 8 bases fit TRBD1. CDR3 size: 15 residues. Per the germline V gene, CDR1 is SGHAT and CDR2 is FQNNGV. Germline trimming cut 0 bases from V and 1 base from J; bases unmatched to any gene: 1. CDR3 residues: CASSLEQGANTEAFF. The CDR3 DNA is TGTGCCAGCAGCTTAGAGCAGGGGGCGAACACTGAAGCTTTCTTT.

The genes are TRBV11-2 and TRBJ1-1, with unresolved D. This CDR3 contains 13 residues. V was trimmed by 2 bases and J by 7 bases, leaving 11 bases between them. Germline CDR1 SGHAT, CDR2 FQNNGV. The CDR3, as DNA: TGTGCCAGCAGCTTAATGGGCGGGCGTGAAGCTTTCTTT. The encoded protein is CASSLMGGREAFF.

This rearrangement joins TRBV28 to TRBJ2-7, with D unclear. There are 16 residues in the CDR3. Trimming cost V 2 bases and J 0 bases, with 14 bases left between them. Looked up from germline, CDR1 is MDHEN and CDR2 is SYDVKM. The CDR3 DNA reads as TGTGCCAGCAGTTTAATCGGCGGCAAAAGCTCCTACGAGCAGTACTTC. It codes for CASSLIGGKSSYEQYF.

The chain is built from TRBV30 and TRBJ2-7; D is unresolved. V dropped 2 bases and J dropped 4 bases, with 12 bases sitting between them. The germline V gene has CDR1 GTSNPN and CDR2 SVGIG (reference sequence). CDR3 length equals 13 residues. DNA of the CDR3: TGTGCCTGGAGTCACGGGTTGCAATACGAGCAGTACTTC. Its translation: CAWSHGLQYEQYF.

CDR3 coding DNA: TGTGCCACTGGGACTAGCGGTATTAGCTCCTACAATGAGCAGTTCTTC. Translating gives CATGTSGISSYNEQFF. The chain combines TRBV19 with TRBJ2-1; 11 bases align to TRBD2. Germline trimming cut 10 bases from V and 0 bases from J; bases unmatched to any gene: 8. The CDR3 runs 16 residues. CDR1 is LNHDA, CDR2 SQIVND, per germline (reference sequence). Full variable domain (rest looked up from reference TRBV19 and TRBJ2-1): DGGITQSPKYLFRKEGQNVTLSCEQNLNHDAMYWYRQDPGQGLRLIYYSQIVNDFQKGDIAEGYSVSREKKESFPLTVTSAQKNPTAFYLCATGTSGISSYNEQFFGPGTRLTVL.

This sequence joins TRBV2 and TRBJ2-5; 10 nucleotides agree with TRBD2. Per the germline V gene, CDR1 is SNHLY and CDR2 is FYNNEI. The CDR3 extends over 19 amino acids. Trimming took 4 bases from V and 0 from J; bases not matched to a gene: 14. The CDR3 spells CASSGGGLAGVGYQETQYF. CDR3 bases: TGTGCCAGCAGTGGTGGGGGTCTAGCGGGAGTAGGGTACCAAGAGACCCAGTACTTC.

CDR3 nucleotide sequence: TGTGCCAGCAGCTTAACTAGCGGGAGTGGGACAGATACGCAGTATTTT. Translation gives CASSLTSGSGTDTQYF. The chain links TRBV7-2 to TRBJ2-3; 11 bases are shared with TRBD2. Germline CDR1 SGHTA, CDR2 FQGNSA. The CDR3 totals 16 residues. J gave up 3 bases and V 2 bases, and 4 bases lay outside the gene matches.

As concerns this clone: The sample carries other DNA sequences with the same CDR3. This chain links TRBV28 with TRBJ2-5, with D hard to call. This CDR3 region has 11 residues. V lost 2 bases to trimming and J lost 5 bases, with 3 bases between them. The germline V gene has CDR1 MDHEN and CDR2 SYDVKM. CDR3 residues: CASSLRETQYF. Here the CDR3 DNA reads TGTGCCAGCAGTTTACGCGAGACCCAGTACTTC.

The chain employs TRBV7-9 and TRBJ2-3; TRBD2 aligns across 8 bases. V shed 2 bases, J shed 1 base, and the junction held 2 bases outside the gene matches. The germline V gene has CDR1 SEHNR and CDR2 FQNEAQ (reference sequence). This CDR3 contains 15 residues. The CDR3 spells CASSLMREGTDTQYF. The CDR3 DNA reads as TGTGCCAGCAGCTTAATGCGGGAGGGCACAGATACGCAGTATTTT.